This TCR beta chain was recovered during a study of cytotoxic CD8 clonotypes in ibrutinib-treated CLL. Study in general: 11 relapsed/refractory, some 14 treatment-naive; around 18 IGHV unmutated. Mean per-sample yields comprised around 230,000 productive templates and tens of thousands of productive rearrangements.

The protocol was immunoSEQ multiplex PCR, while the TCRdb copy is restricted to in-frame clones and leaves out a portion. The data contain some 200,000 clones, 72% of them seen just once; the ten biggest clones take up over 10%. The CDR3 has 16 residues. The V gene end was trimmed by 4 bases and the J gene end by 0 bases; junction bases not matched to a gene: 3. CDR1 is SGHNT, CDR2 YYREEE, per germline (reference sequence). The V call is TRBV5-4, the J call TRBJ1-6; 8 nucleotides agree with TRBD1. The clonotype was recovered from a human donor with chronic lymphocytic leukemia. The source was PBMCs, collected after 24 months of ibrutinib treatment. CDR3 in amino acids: CASSPGQGSYNSPLHF. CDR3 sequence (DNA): TGTGCCAGCAGCCCAGGACAGGGCTCCTATAATTCACCCCTCCACTTT.